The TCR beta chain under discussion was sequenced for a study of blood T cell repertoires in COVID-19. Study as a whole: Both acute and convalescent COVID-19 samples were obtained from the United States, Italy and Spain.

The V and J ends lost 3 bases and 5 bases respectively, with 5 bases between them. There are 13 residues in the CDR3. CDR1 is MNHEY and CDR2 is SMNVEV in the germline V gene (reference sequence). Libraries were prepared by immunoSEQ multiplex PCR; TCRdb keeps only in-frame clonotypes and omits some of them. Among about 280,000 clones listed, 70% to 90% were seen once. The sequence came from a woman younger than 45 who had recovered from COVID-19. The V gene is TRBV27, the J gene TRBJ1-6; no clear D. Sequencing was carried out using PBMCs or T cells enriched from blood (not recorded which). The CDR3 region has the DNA TGTGCCAGCAGTTTCGGGGATAATTCACCCCTCCACTTT. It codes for CASSFGDNSPLHF.